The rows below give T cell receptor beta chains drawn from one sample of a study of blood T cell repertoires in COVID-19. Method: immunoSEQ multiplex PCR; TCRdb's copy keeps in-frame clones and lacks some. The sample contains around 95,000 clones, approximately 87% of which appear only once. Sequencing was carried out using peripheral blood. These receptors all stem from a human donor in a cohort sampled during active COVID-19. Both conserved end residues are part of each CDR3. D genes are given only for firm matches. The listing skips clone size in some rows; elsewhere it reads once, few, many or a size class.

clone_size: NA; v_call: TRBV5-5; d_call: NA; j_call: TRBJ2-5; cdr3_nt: TGTGCCAGCAGCTCCCGGCTAGCCGGAGAGACCCAGTACTTC; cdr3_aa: CASSSRLAGETQYF
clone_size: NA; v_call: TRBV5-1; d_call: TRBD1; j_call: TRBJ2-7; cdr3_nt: TGCGCCAGCAGCTTGGAGGTTAACAGGGGGCGGGGAGGGAACGAGCAGTACTTC; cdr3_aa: CASSLEVNRGRGGNEQYF
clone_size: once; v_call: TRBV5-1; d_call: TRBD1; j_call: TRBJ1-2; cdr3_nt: TGCGCCAGCAGCTTGGAGAGGGCAGGGGGCGAGCGCTACACCTTC; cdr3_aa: CASSLERAGGERYTF
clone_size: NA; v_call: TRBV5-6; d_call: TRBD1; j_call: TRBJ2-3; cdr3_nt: TGTGCCAGCAGCTGGACAACAGGGGTTGCGTCAGATACGCAGTATTTT; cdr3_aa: CASSWTTGVASDTQYF
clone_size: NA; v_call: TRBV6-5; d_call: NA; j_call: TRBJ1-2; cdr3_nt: TGTGCCAGCATCATGCGATCGGGGTATGGCTACACCTTC; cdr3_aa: CASIMRSGYGYTF
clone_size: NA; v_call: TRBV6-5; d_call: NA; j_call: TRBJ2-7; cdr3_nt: TGTGCCAGCAGTTACGCAGGGGTTTACGAGCAGTACTTC; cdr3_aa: CASSYAGVYEQYF
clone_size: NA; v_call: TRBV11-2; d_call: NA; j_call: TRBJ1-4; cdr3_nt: TGTGCCAGCAGCCCAGGAGGCAGAACTAATGAAAAACTGTTTTTT; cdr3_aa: CASSPGGRTNEKLFF
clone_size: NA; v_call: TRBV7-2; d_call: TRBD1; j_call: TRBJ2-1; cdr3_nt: TGTGCCAGCACCCTGGGACAGGGGCCCTACAATGAGCAGTTCTTC; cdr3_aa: CASTLGQGPYNEQFF
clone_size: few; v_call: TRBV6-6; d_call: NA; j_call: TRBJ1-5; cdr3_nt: TGTGCCAGCAGTTACTCCAGGGAAAATCAGCCCCAGCATTTT; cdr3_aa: CASSYSRENQPQHF
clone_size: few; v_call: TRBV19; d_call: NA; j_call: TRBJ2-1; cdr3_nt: TGTGCCAGTAGTAAGTCCCCAGGTTTTAAGGAGCAGTTCTTC; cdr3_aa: CASSKSPGFKEQFF
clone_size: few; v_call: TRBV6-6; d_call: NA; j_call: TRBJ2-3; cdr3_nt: TGTGCCAGCAGTTTCGGGGGAGATACGCAGTATTTT; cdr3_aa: CASSFGGDTQYF
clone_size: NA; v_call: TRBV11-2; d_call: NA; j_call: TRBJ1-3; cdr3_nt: TGTGCCAGCAGCCCGGTCACGAACACCATATATTTT; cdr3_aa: CASSPVTNTIYF
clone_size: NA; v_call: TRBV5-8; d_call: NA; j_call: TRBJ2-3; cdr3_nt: TGTGCCAGCAGCTTGGTTCTAGGAAGCACAGATACGCAGTATTTT; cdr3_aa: CASSLVLGSTDTQYF
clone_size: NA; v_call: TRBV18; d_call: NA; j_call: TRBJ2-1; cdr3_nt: TGTGCCAGCTCACCACCTGTTCGGCAGGCCGACAATGAGCAGTTCTTC; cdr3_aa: CASSPPVRQADNEQFF
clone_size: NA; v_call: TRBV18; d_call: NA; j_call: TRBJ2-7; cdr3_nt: TGTGCCAGCTCACCAAACTTCGACAGCGAGCAGTACTTC; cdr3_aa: CASSPNFDSEQYF
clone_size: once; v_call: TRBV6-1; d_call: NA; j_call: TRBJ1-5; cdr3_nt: TGTGCCAGCAGTGAAGTCGATCAGCCCCAGCATTTT; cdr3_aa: CASSEVDQPQHF
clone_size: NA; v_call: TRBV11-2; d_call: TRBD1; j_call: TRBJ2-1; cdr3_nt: TGTGCCAGCAGCTTACTCACAGGGGGCTACAATGAGCAGTTCTTC; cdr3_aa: CASSLLTGGYNEQFF
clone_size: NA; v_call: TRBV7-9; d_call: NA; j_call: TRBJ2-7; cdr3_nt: TGTGCCAGCAGCTTAGCCGGGACTGCGGGGTGGAAGCAGTACTTC; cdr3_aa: CASSLAGTAGWKQYF
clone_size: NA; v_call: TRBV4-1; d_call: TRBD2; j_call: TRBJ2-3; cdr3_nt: TGCGCCAGCAGCCGGACTAGCAGTAGCACAGATACGCAGTATTTT; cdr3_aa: CASSRTSSSTDTQYF
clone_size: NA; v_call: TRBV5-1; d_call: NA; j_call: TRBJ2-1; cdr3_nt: TGCGCCAGCAGCTTGGTGGGGGGAGACAGTTTCGGTGAGCAGTTCTTC; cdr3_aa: CASSLVGGDSFGEQFF
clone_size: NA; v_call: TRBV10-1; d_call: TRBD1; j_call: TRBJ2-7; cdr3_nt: TGCGCCAGCAGTGGATTAGGGACAGGGGGGTCCTACGAGCAGTACTTC; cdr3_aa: CASSGLGTGGSYEQYF
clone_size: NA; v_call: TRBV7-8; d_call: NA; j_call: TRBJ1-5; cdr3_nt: TGTGCCAGCAGCTTAGAAGCAAGGGGGAGCAATCAGCCCCAGCATTTT; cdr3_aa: CASSLEARGSNQPQHF
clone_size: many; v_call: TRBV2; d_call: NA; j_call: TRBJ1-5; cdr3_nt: TGTGCCAGCAGTGACGACCAGGGTAAGCCCCAGCATTTT; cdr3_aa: CASSDDQGKPQHF
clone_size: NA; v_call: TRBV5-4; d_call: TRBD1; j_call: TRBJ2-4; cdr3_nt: TGTGCCAGCAGCGGAATGACAGGGGCCAAAAACATTCAGTACTTC; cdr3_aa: CASSGMTGAKNIQYF
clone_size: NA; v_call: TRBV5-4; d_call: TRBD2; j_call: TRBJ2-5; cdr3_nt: TGTGCCAGCAGCAACCAGCGGGGTTCTTCCCAAGAGACCCAGTACTTC; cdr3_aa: CASSNQRGSSQETQYF
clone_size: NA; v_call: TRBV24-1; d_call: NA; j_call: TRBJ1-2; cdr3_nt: TGTGCCACCAGTGCGGGGGTAGGCTATGGCTACACCTTC; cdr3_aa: CATSAGVGYGYTF
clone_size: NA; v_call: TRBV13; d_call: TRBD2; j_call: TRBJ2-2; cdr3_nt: TGTGCCAGCAGCTTACGGACTAGCGGGAGTTCGGGGGAGCTGTTTTTT; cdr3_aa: CASSLRTSGSSGELFF
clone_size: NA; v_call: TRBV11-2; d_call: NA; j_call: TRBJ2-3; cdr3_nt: TGTGCCAGCAGCTTGAGGCGGGAAATGTTCTCCACGGGGACAGATACGCAGTATTTT; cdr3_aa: CASSLRREMFSTGTDTQYF
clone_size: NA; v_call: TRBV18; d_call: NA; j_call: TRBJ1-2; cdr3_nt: TGTGCCAGCTCACCCCAGGTCGATTATGGCTACACCTTC; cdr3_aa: CASSPQVDYGYTF
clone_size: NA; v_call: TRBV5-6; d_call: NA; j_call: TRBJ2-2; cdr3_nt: TGTGCCAGCAGCCCCCCGGGAAAGAACACCGGGGAGCTGTTTTTT; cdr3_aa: CASSPPGKNTGELFF
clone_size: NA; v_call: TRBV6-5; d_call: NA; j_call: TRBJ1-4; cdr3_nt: TGTGCCAGCTCCCCGGGGGGCAAGGATGAAAAACTGTTTTTT; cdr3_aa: CASSPGGKDEKLFF
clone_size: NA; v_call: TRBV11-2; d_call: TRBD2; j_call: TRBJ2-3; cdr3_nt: TGTGCCAGCAGCTTATCCGGGGGGATCAGCACAGATACGCAGTATTTT; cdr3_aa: CASSLSGGISTDTQYF
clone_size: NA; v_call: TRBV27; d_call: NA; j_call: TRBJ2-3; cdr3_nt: TGTGCCAGCAGTTTATCGTTGAGTATCGGTACGCAGTATTTT; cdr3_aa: CASSLSLSIGTQYF
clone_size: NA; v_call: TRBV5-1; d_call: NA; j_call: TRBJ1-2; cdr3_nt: TGCGCCAGCAGCTGGGCGGACAGCGCTAACTATGGCTACACCTTC; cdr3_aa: CASSWADSANYGYTF
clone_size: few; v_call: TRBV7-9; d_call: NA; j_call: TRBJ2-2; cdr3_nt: TGTGCCAGCAGACCTGGGGGCAGAAACACCGGGGAGCTGTTTTTT; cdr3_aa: CASRPGGRNTGELFF
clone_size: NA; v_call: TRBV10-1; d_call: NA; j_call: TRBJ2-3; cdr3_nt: TGCGCCAGCAGTGGCGGAGCCACAGATACGCAGTATTTT; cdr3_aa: CASSGGATDTQYF
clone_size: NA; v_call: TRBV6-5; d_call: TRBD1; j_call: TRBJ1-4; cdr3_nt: TGTGCCAGCAGGACGGGACAGGGGTTACAACTGTTTTTT; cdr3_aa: CASRTGQGLQLFF
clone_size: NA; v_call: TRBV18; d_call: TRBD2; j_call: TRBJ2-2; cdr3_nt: TGTGCCAGCTCACCCCGGGTGATAGCGGGACGGAACACCGGGGAGCTGTTTTTT; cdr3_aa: CASSPRVIAGRNTGELFF
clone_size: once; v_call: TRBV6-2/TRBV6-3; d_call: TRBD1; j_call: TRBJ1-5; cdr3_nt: TGTGCCAGCAGTTGGGGACAGGGGGCTGACAATCAGCCCCAGCATTTT; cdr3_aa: CASSWGQGADNQPQHF
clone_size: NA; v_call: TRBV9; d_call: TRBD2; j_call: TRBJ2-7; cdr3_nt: TGTGCCAGCAGTCGGCGGGGGGGGCCCTACGAGCAGTACTTC; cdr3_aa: CASSRRGGPYEQYF
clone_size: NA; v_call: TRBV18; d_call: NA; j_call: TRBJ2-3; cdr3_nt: TGTGCCAGCTCACTGGACAGTTTTAGCACAGATACGCAGTATTTT; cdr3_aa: CASSLDSFSTDTQYF
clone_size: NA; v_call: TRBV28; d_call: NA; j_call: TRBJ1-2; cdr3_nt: TGTGCCAGCAGCGCCTTGCAGGTCAGGGACTATGGCTACACCTTC; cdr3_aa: CASSALQVRDYGYTF
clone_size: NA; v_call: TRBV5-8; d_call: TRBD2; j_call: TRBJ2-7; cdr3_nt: TGTGCCAGCAGCATAAAAGCGGGAGTGAGGTCCTACGAGCAGTACTTC; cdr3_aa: CASSIKAGVRSYEQYF
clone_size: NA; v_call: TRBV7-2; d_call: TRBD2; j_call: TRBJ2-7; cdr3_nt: TGTGCCAGCAGCCCCTCGGGACTATACGAGCAGTACTTC; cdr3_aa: CASSPSGLYEQYF
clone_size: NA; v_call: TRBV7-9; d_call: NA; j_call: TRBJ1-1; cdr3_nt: TGTGCCAGCAGCTTACGCGGCGGGTTAGAAGCTTTCTTT; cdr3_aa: CASSLRGGLEAFF
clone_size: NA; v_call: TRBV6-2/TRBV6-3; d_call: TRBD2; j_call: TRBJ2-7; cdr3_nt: TGTGCCAGCAGTTACGATCTCAGCGGGAGGGCCGGATCCTACGAGCAGTACTTC; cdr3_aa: CASSYDLSGRAGSYEQYF
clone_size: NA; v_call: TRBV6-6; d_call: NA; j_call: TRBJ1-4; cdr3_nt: TGTGCCAGCAGTTACAGGGGTGGTAATGAAAAACTGTTTTTT; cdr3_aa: CASSYRGGNEKLFF
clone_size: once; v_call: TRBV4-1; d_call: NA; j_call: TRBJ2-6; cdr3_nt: TGCGCCAGCAGCCTTGCTCAAACAGGGAACTCTGGGGCCAACGTCCTGACTTTC; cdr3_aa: CASSLAQTGNSGANVLTF